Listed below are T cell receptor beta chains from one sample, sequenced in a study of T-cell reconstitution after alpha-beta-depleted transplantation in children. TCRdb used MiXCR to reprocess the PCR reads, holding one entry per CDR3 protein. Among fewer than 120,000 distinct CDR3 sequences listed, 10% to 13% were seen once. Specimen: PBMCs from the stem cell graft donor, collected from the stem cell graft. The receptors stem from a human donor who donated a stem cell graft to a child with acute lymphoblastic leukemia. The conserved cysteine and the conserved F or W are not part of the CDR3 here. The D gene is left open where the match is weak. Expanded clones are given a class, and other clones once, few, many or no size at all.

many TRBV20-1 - SATRRMGNQPQH
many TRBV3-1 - ASSQAAGLSDEQF
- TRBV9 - ASSAREQETQY
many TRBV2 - ASKSSGRYRTPSGNTIY
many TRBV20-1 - SASRDLNSPLH
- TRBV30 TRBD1 AWSGRTGGSNSPLH
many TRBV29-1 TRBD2 SPLAGSYNEQF
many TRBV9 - ASSVDVGPNYEQY
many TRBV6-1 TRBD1 ASSGGTGGTYGYT
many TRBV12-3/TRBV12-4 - ASTRTPDLGSPLH
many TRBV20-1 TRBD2 SVPRLAGYNEQF
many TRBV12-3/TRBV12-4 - ASSLVTYNEQF
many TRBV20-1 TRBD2 SARLAGFTDTQY
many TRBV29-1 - SVGGDAPGELF
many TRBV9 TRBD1 ASSAGTGDTEAF
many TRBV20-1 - SAKIVRASEQY
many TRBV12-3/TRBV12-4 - ASSSGEADTQY
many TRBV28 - ASSPSRGTSGNTIY
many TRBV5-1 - ASSLSLPNTEAF
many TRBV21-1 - ATLAYSGGGSYEQY
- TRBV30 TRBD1 AWSVTGGNYGYT
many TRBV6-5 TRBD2 ASSYYSGRGEQF
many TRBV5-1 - ASSLGTPGEKLF
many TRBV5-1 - ASSLGGALPEQY
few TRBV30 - AWRGAGETQY
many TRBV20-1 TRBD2 SARGTSGKYEQY
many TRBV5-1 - ASSLDGPDTEAF
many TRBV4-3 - ASSPRRGRNNEQF
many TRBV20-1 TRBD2 SARDYKGTSGSSYNEQF
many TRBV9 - ASNPGIGPPYEQY
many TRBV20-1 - SANGIAFEQF
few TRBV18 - ASSMSYQETQY
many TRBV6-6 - ASSPRNEQF